This T cell receptor (beta chain) was obtained from a study of siplizumab effects on memory and regulatory T cells. This clone was found once. CDR3 length: 14 residues. Germline CDR1 and CDR2: SGHNT and YYREEE (reference sequence). The germline V and J ends were trimmed by 4 bases and 4 bases, with 14 bases remaining between them. Donor pairs, three in total, had unstimulated naive, memory, effector memory and TEMRA subsets sequenced. Clones were read by immunoSEQ multiplex PCR, and TCRdb kept only the in-frame ones, dropping some. The data contain about 52,000 clones, approximately 97% of them singletons.

Sequencing input: naive CD4+ T cells sorted from blood. The receptor's source is a human donor in good health. This chain joins TRBV5-4 and TRBJ2-5, with unresolved D. The CDR3 DNA sequence: TGTGCCAGCAGCCCCTTGGTGGGAACAGAGACCCAGTACTTC. This gives the protein CASSPLVGTETQYF.